The entry below describes one T cell receptor (beta chain). As originally analysed: Counts of nucleated cells, estimated from reference gene primer amplification, were obtained. TCRdb's table, derived via immunoSEQ multiplex PCR, lists solely in-frame clones and lacks some. V and J calls plus clone size are reproduced from that table; the DNA served to infer D and trimming. The data show over 85,000 clones, with about 88% seen just once and roughly 5% held by the top ten. The data derive from a study of blood T cell repertoires in COVID-19. Across the whole study: The United States, Italy and Spain supplied acute and convalescent COVID-19 samples. Sources were T cells, B-cell-depleted T cells, or PBMCs; the material itself was cDNA or gDNA.

Per germline, CDR1 LGHNA and CDR2 YSLEER. The germline V and J ends were trimmed by 2 bases and 4 bases, with 11 bases remaining between them. There are 15 residues in the CDR3. The gene calls are TRBV4-3 and TRBJ1-4, with a possible D match to TRBD1 (5 bases). Sequenced input: peripheral blood. This TCR was recovered from a man in his forties with acute or convalescent COVID-19. The CDR3 nucleotides are TGCGCCAGCAGCCAATTGACAGAGTATAATGAAAAACTGTTTTTT. Protein: CASSQLTEYNEKLFF.